What follows are 25 T cell receptor beta chains derived from one specimen sequenced in a study of cytomegalovirus exposure and HLA in healthy donors. Generated by immunoSEQ multiplex PCR, the TCRdb table keeps only in-frame clones and is missing some. In the table there are some 160,000 clones, about 88% of which are singletons. Sequenced material: PBMCs. The receptors come from a man aged 18 to 29 in good health and CMV-seronegative.

This clone was counted a few times. The chain has TRBV4-3 and TRBJ2-2; the match to TRBD1 covers 7 bases. This CDR3 region has 16 residues. V was clipped by 0 bases and J by 6 bases; unmatched bases: 7. Germline V gene data show CDR1 as LGHNA and CDR2 as YSLEER. The CDR3 protein is CASSQDQGVKAGELFF. DNA of the CDR3: TGCGCCAGCAGCCAAGATCAGGGGGTTAAGGCCGGGGAGCTGTTTTTT.

The chain recombines TRBV7-9 with TRBJ2-3; TRBD2 matches at 8 bases. This CDR3 comprises 15 residues. The germline CDR1 and CDR2 sequences are SEHNR and FQNEAQ (reference sequence). The ends lost 5 bases at V and 2 bases at J; junction bases unmatched: 6. The CDR3 region has the DNA TGTGCCAGCAGCGCCTTACTAGCGGCCACAGATACGCAGTATTTT. This codes for CASSALLAATDTQYF.

The gene calls are TRBV28 and TRBJ2-5; 10 bases align to TRBD2. Trimming removed 6 bases from V and 4 bases from J; junction bases left unmatched: 8. CDR1 MDHEN and CDR2 SYDVKM come from the germline V gene. CDR3 size: 15 residues. CDR3 DNA: TGTGCCAGCAGGCCCAGCGGGGGGGCCGGAGAGACCCAGTACTTC. This translates into CASRPSGGAGETQYF.

The chain is built from TRBV27 and TRBJ1-1; unclear D gene. V lost 3 bases to trimming and J lost 1 base, with 15 bases between them. Germline V gene lookup returns CDR1 MNHEY and CDR2 SMNVEV (reference sequence). This CDR3 region has 16 residues. CDR3 nucleotides: TGTGCCAGCAGTTTCTCCTGGCTTTATCAGAACACTGAAGCTTTCTTT. Amino acid sequence: CASSFSWLYQNTEAFF.

CDR3 DNA: TGTGCCAGTAGTCCCCGAGGGGGCAGGGATGGCTACACCTTC. Translating it yields CASSPRGGRDGYTF. The gene calls are TRBV19 and TRBJ1-2; 7 nucleotides agree with TRBD1. Germline loops: CDR1 LNHDA, CDR2 SQIVND (reference sequence). CDR3 size: 14 residues. After removal of 5 bases from V and 6 bases from J, the junction contained 9 bases not matched to a gene.

J is TRBJ1-5 and V is TRBV2; D not certain. CDR1 is SNHLY and CDR2 is FYNNEI in the germline V gene. Trimming stripped 6 bases from V and 0 bases from J, with 9 bases between. This CDR3 comprises 14 residues. The CDR3 nucleotides read TGTGCCAGCAGCCGAGAAACTAGCAATCAGCCCCAGCATTTT. Its translation is CASSRETSNQPQHF.

The V call is TRBV27, the J call TRBJ1-2; D may be TRBD1 (6 bases). CDR3 size: 13 residues. V was pared by 0 bases and J by 6 bases, with 8 bases between. The germline CDR1 and CDR2 sequences are MNHEY and SMNVEV (reference sequence). The CDR3 is CASSLSRGNGYTF. CDR3 nucleotide sequence: TGTGCCAGCAGTTTATCCAGGGGAAATGGCTACACCTTC.

The rearrangement links TRBV6-1 to TRBJ1-2; TRBD1 matches 10 bases. From germline, CDR1 is MNHNS and CDR2 SASEGT. With V trimmed by 5 bases and J by 6 bases, 6 bases remained unmatched. This CDR3 has 14 residues. The CDR3 bases are TGTGCCAGCAGTCGGACAGGGGGGACTGATGGCTACACCTTC. This translates into CASSRTGGTDGYTF.

A single count supports this clone. The chain joins TRBV15 to TRBJ1-5; D is uncertain. Trimming left V 0 bases short and J 4 bases short, with 10 bases between. The CDR3 contains 15 residues. Germline CDR1 reads LNHNV; CDR2 reads YYDKDF (reference sequence). CDR3 sequence (DNA): TGTGCCACCAGCAGAGATCGGGGAGTAAATCAGCCCCAGCATTTT. It translates to CATSRDRGVNQPQHF.

The genes are TRBV6-1 and TRBJ2-3; perhaps TRBD2 as D (6 bases). This CDR3 region has 15 residues. V was pared by 8 bases and J by 3 bases, with 18 bases between. Per the germline V gene, CDR1 is MNHNS and CDR2 is SASEGT. CDR3 amino acids: CASSLLAGRTDTQYF. Here the CDR3 DNA reads TGTGCCAGCTCGCTTCTCGCGGGGAGAACAGATACGCAGTATTTT.

This chain links TRBV4-2 with TRBJ2-3; weak D call: TRBD2 (5 bases). The CDR3 spans 15 residues. The germline CDR1 and CDR2 sequences are LGHNA and YNFKEQ. The germline V and J ends were trimmed by 0 bases and 2 bases, with 9 bases remaining between them. The CDR3: CASSQDRGNTDTQYF. The DNA of the CDR3 is TGTGCCAGCAGCCAAGATCGGGGTAACACAGATACGCAGTATTTT.

V usage is TRBV27 and J usage is TRBJ1-2, with D perhaps TRBD1 (6 bases). This CDR3 is 12 amino acids long. Germline loops: CDR1 MNHEY, CDR2 SMNVEV (reference sequence). V was clipped by 5 bases and J by 8 bases, with 12 bases between them. For the CDR3, the DNA is TGTGCCAGCAGTGAAGCCAGGGGAGGCTACACCTTC. It yields the protein CASSEARGGYTF.

The chain is built from TRBV28 and TRBJ1-2, with D possibly TRBD1 on 6 matching bases. V was pared by 1 base and J by 5 bases, with 14 bases between. Germline CDR1 MDHEN, CDR2 SYDVKM. The CDR3 runs to 15 residues. The CDR3 nucleotides read TGTGCCAGCAGTTTATCGGGCAGGGGACAATATGGCTACACCTTC. Translation: CASSLSGRGQYGYTF.

The genes are TRBV27 and TRBJ2-6; D ambiguous. The CDR3 sequence is 14 residues long. Between the trimmed V and J ends, which lost 10 bases and 0 bases, there was a span of 10 bases. Germline CDR1 and CDR2: MNHEY and SMNVEV (reference sequence). The CDR3 DNA follows: TGTGCCACCCTAGAATACTCTGGGGCCAACGTCCTGACTTTC. Translation gives CATLEYSGANVLTF.

The V call is TRBV15, the J call TRBJ1-2, with D possibly TRBD1 on 6 matching bases. Between the trimmed V and J ends, which lost 3 bases and 8 bases, there was a span of 22 bases. The CDR3 length is 16 residues. CDR1 LNHNV and CDR2 YYDKDF come from the germline V gene (reference sequence). CDR3 coding DNA: TGTGCCACCAGCAGCGCCCCATTCGGGGGGCGCGAGGGCTACACCTTC. Translating it yields CATSSAPFGGREGYTF.

The rearrangement uses TRBV7-8 and TRBJ1-5; D gene uncertain. V lost 4 bases to trimming and J lost 0 bases, with 10 bases between them. Germline loops: CDR1 SGHVS, CDR2 FQNEAQ. The CDR3 has 15 residues. The CDR3 coding sequence is TGTGCCAGCAGCTCTCCCCAGGATAGCAATCAGCCCCAGCATTTT. As protein: CASSSPQDSNQPQHF.

The rearrangement joins TRBV29-1 to TRBJ1-3; TRBD1 aligns across 7 bases. In germline, CDR1 is SQVTM, CDR2 ANQGSEA. This CDR3 is built from 15 residues. The ends lost 6 bases at V and 7 bases at J; junction bases unmatched: 15. As DNA, the CDR3 is TGCAGCGTCATCTGGGTGAGGGGGCCCCCGAACACCATATATTTT. Protein sequence: CSVIWVRGPPNTIYF.

The chain couples TRBV27 to TRBJ2-1, with D perhaps matching TRBD2 (5 bases). This CDR3 contains 15 residues. Germline CDR1 and CDR2: MNHEY and SMNVEV (reference sequence). Trimming took off 1 base at V and 1 base at J, with 8 bases between the two ends. The CDR3 sequence: CASSLWSGSYNEQFF. The CDR3 DNA follows: TGTGCCAGCAGTTTATGGAGCGGTTCCTACAATGAGCAGTTCTTC.

The chain uses TRBV27 and TRBJ2-2; 14 bases map to TRBD2. The germline V gene has CDR1 MNHEY and CDR2 SMNVEV (reference sequence). The length of the CDR3 is 18 residues. With V trimmed by 4 bases and J by 6 bases, 10 bases remained unmatched. The CDR3 here is CASSWIRGLAGVAGELFF. The CDR3 bases are TGTGCCAGCAGTTGGATACGGGGACTAGCGGGAGTGGCCGGGGAGCTGTTTTTT.

The chain joins TRBV7-2 to TRBJ1-6, with TRBD1 identical over 9 bases. V was pared by 3 bases and J by 9 bases, with 9 bases of the junction left unmatched. CDR1 and CDR2 (germline): SGHTA, FQGNSA. This CDR3 is built from 16 residues. CDR3 DNA: TGTGCCAGCAGCTTTTCCAAGGGACAGGGTCCTTCACCCCTCCACTTT. Residues: CASSFSKGQGPSPLHF.

This clone has only a few counts. This chain links TRBV5-4 with TRBJ1-2; D ambiguous. The germline V gene encodes CDR1 SGHNT and CDR2 YYREEE (reference sequence). CDR3 length: 14 residues. With 4 bases removed from V and 3 bases from J, the gap between germline ends came to 13 bases. CDR3 protein: CASSPDEGHYGYTF. Here the CDR3 DNA reads TGTGCCAGCAGCCCAGACGAGGGCCACTATGGCTACACCTTC.

The chain joins TRBV5-5 to TRBJ1-2; the D gene is possibly TRBD1 (6 bases). The germline V gene encodes CDR1 SGHKS and CDR2 YYEKEE (reference sequence). The V end lost 0 bases, the J end lost 7 bases, and 10 bases lay between the germline ends. CDR3 length equals 13 residues. For the CDR3, the DNA is TGTGCCAGCAGCTTGGTTGGGGGCGCTGGCTACACCTTC. Amino acid sequence: CASSLVGGAGYTF. Drawing the rest from reference TRBV5-5 and TRBJ1-2, the complete variable domain is DAGVTQSPTHLIKTRGQQVTLRCSPISGHKSVSWYQQVLGQGPQFIFQYYEKEERGRGNFPDRFSARQFPNYSSELNVNALLLGDSALYLCASSLVGGAGYTFGSGTRLTVV.

This clone was seen a few times. V gene TRBV7-9 combines with J gene TRBJ1-1; D unclear. CDR3 length: 15 residues. Trimming left V 1 base short and J 1 base short, with 10 bases between. The germline V gene has CDR1 SEHNR and CDR2 FQNEAQ (reference sequence). CDR3 loop: CASSLDSGGNTEAFF. For the CDR3, the DNA is TGTGCCAGCAGCTTAGATAGCGGAGGGAACACTGAAGCTTTCTTT.

The chain recombines TRBV7-6 with TRBJ1-5, with a weak D call TRBD1 (6 bases). Trimming took off 2 bases at V and 2 bases at J, with 10 bases between the two ends. The CDR3 sequence is 15 residues long. Germline CDR1 reads SGHVS; CDR2 reads FNYEAQ. The chain's CDR3 is CASSLKGGGNQPQHF. The CDR3 region has the DNA TGTGCCAGCAGCTTAAAGGGGGGGGGCAATCAGCCCCAGCATTTT.

CDR3 sequence: CASSLAGLSYEQYV. The DNA of the CDR3 is TGTGCCAGCAGCTTGGCTGGGCTGTCCTACGAGCAGTACGTC. The V gene is TRBV5-6, the J gene TRBJ2-7; D is unresolved. Trimming left V 0 bases short and J 1 base short, with 8 bases between. The length of the CDR3 is 14 residues. CDR1 and CDR2 from the germline V gene are SGHDT and YYEEEE.